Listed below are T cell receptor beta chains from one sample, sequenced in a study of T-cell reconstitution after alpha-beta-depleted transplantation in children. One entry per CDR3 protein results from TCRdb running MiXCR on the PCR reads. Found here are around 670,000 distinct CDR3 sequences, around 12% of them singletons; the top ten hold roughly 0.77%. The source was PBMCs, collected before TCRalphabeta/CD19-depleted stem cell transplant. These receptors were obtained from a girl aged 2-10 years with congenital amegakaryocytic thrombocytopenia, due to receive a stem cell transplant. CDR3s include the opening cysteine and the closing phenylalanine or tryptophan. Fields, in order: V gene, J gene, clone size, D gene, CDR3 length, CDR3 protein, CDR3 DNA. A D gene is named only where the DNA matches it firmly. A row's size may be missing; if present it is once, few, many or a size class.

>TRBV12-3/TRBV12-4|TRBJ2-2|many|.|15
CASSLVAVNTGELFF
TGTGCCAGCAGTTTAGTGGCAGTTAACACCGGGGAGCTGTTTTTT
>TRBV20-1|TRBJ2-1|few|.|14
CSARALAPFNEQFF
TGCAGTGCTAGGGCCCTAGCGCCCTTTAATGAGCAGTTCTTC
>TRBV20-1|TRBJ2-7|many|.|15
CSARNSEGGFYEQYF
TGCAGTGCTAGAAATAGCGAGGGGGGATTCTACGAGCAGTACTTC
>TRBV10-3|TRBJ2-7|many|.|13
CAIREDTSYEQYF
TGTGCCATCAGGGAGGACACCTCCTACGAGCAGTACTTC
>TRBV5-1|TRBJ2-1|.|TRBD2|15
CASSLTSGRDREQFF
TGCGCCAGCAGTCTTACTAGCGGGAGGGACCGTGAGCAGTTCTTC
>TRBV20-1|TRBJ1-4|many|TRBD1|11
CSASLTGNLFF
TGCAGTGCTAGTTTGACAGGGAATCTGTTTTTT
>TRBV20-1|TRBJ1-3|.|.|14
CSARSGNSGNTIYF
TGCAGTGCGAGGAGTGGCAACTCTGGAAACACCATATATTTT
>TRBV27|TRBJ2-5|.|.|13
CASSLSRVQTQYF
TGTGCCAGCAGTTTATCGCGTGTACAGACCCAGTACTTC
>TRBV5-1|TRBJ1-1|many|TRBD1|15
CASSLGQGRHTEAFF
TGCGCCAGCAGCTTGGGACAGGGACGGCACACTGAAGCTTTCTTT
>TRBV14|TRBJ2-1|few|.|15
CASSRRGGFHNEQFF
TGTGCCAGCAGCCGGCGTGGGGGGTTCCACAATGAGCAGTTCTTC
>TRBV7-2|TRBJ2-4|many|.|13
CASSLGRENIQYF
TGTGCCAGCAGCTTAGGTCGGGAAAACATTCAGTACTTC
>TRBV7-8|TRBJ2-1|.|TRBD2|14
CASSSTVGGHEQFF
TGTGCCAGCAGCTCCACGGTGGGAGGGCATGAGCAGTTCTTC
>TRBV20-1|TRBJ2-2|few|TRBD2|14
CSATRGRGGGELFF
TGCAGTGCTACTCGCGGGAGGGGTGGCGGGGAGCTGTTTTTT
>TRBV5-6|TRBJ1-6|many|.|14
CASSLFSYNSPLHF
TGTGCCAGCAGCTTGTTCTCCTATAATTCACCCCTCCACTTT
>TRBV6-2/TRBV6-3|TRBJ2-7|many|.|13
CASRQGRRGEQYF
TGTGCCAGCAGGCAAGGGCGAAGGGGAGAGCAGTACTTC
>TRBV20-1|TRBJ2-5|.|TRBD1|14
CSARPGQQQETQYF
TGCAGTGCTCGACCGGGACAGCAACAAGAGACCCAGTACTTC
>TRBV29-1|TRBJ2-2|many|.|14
CSVGSGANTGELFF
TGCAGCGTTGGCTCGGGCGCGAACACCGGGGAGCTGTTTTTT
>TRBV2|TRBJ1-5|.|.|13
CASSEGRDQPQHF
TGTGCCAGCAGTGAAGGTAGAGATCAGCCCCAGCATTTT